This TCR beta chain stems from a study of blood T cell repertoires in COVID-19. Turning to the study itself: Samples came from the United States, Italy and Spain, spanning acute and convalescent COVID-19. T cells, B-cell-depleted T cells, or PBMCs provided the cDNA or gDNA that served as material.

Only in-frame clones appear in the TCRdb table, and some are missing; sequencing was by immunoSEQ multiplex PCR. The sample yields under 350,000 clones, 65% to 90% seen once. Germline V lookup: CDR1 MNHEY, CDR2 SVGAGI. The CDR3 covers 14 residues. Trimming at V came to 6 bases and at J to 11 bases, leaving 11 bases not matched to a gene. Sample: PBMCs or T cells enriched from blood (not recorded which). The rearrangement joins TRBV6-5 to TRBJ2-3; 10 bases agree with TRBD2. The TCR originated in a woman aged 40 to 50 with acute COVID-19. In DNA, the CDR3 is TGTGCCAGCAGAGCCGGGACTAGCGTTTTGGTGCAGTATTTT. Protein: CASRAGTSVLVQYF.